This record looks at one TCR beta chain sequence and its context. This entry comes from a study of blood T cell repertoires in COVID-19. Study overall: Italy, Spain and the United States were the sources of the convalescent and acute COVID-19 samples. T cells, B-cell-depleted T cells, or PBMCs provided the cDNA or gDNA that served as material.

Seattle researchers signed up patients amid active infection and tracked them longitudinally. Clones were sequenced by immunoSEQ multiplex PCR, and TCRdb holds only the in-frame ones, with some missing. The sample has 150,000 to 180,000 clones, 85% seen once. Per germline, CDR1 LGHNT and CDR2 FRNRAP. Germline trimming cut 7 bases from V and 10 bases from J; bases unmatched to any gene: 11. This CDR3 is built from 14 residues. The TCR originated in a woman aged 60-75 years with COVID-19, enrolled during active disease. The V gene is TRBV12-5, the J gene TRBJ2-1, with 9 nucleotides matching TRBD1. What was sequenced was peripheral blood. This CDR3 reads CASASGQGAQEQFF. In DNA, the CDR3 is TGTGCTAGTGCCTCGGGACAGGGTGCTCAAGAGCAGTTCTTC.